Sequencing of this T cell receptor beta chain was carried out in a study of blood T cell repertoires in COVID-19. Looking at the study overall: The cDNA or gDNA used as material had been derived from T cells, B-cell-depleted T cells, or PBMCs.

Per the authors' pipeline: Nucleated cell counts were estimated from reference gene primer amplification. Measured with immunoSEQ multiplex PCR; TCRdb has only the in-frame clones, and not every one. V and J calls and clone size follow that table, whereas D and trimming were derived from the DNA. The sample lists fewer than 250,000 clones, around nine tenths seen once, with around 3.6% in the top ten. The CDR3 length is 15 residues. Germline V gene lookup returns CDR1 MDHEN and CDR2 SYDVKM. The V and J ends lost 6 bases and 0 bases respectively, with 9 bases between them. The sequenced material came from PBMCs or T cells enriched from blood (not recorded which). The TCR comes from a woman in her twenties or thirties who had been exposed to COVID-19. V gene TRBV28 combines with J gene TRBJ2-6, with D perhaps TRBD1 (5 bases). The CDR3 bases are TGTGCCAGCAGGGGGCAGAGCTCTGGGGCCAACGTCCTGACTTTC. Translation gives CASRGQSSGANVLTF.